This TCR beta chain came from a study of CD8+CD57+ T cells in acquired aplastic anemia (dated by TCRdb to the late 2010s). Background on the whole study: DNA extracted from sorted CD4+ and CD8+ cells had a mean of approximately 3.5 ug, with a range of roughly 0.2 to 30 ug. Mean read counts for healthy donor samples were roughly 10 million for CD4+ cells and about 12 million for CD8+ cells.

In the study, sorted CD4+ and CD8+ blood T cells from patients with severe aplastic anemia and from healthy subjects underwent deep sequencing of TCR repertoires. Ficoll-Paque density gradient centrifugation was used to isolate peripheral blood mononuclear cells. Before DNA extraction, CD4+ and CD8+ T cells were sorted by FACS or by magnetic beads. Overall results and qualifications from the work: Between patients and healthy controls, no significant difference in CD8+ Simpson's diversity was found (P=0.060). About 29 CD8+ CDR3 sequences were found to be shared between patients and controls, but these sequences appeared to be highly expressed in patients and within the immunodominant clones of the patients.

Profiling of TCR beta VDJ combinations and CDR3 sequences used genomic DNA as the template. An Illumina HiSeq 2000 was used for TCR repertoire sequencing. In the paper's pipeline: TRBV/TRBJ rearrangement plots, CDR3 size and DJ length profiles, and Simpson's diversity index were used to evaluate the repertoires. Whichever DNA sequence was most abundant in the deep sequencing data was defined as the immunodominant clone. CDR3 amino acid sequences were screened for sharing across subjects and were compared with published repertoires and the VDJdb database. TCRdb reprocessing: public reads trimmed at Q25 with fastp, clones called with MiXCR, in-frame beta chains kept. All rows with the same CDR3 protein become a single entry with the most common DNA and genes. TCRdb assigned the V and J calls; the authors' analysis was not used. The sample table records hundreds of thousands of distinct CDR3 sequences; about two thirds of these occur just once. The ten largest make up approximately 4% of the sample.

With regard to this clonotype: No cognate antigen has been identified for it. Since the CDR3 does not end with the conserved phenylalanine or tryptophan, this likely comes from a read error. It is unclear where the CDR3 begins or ends on the DNA, so no DNA is shown, and the CDR3 is as TCRdb lists it.

For CDR1 and CDR2, the germline V gene lists SGHTA and FQGTGA. The CDR3 is 13 residues long, counting both termini. The chain uses TRBV7-3 and TRBJ1-5. Sequencing used sorted CD4+, CD8+, or CD8+CD57+ T cells (not recorded which) from PBMCs. This sequence originates from a human donor in good health, serving as a control. The CDR3 region reads CATSGPGLAGGEQ.